This T cell receptor (beta chain) is drawn from a study of blood T cells in healthy people across ages. Study-wide background: T cells yielded about one barcoded beta molecule per two cells through template switching.

Whole-study results and caveats: One million T cells yielded diversity estimates that were considered underestimates.

The table lists this clonotype with a few counts. The antigen is undetermined. This CDR3 region has 13 residues. Looked up from germline, CDR1 is SGHVS and CDR2 is FNYEAQ. With 5 bases clipped from V and 2 bases from J, the junction kept 2 bases outside the gene matches. PCR was performed a second time for about 6 to 11 cycles using a sample-barcoded 5' primer and a J-beta primer mix. From the 5' RACE reads, TCRdb called clonotypes with MiXCR, one entry per CDR3 protein. The top ten clones hold approximately 10% of a sample with approximately 1.5 million distinct CDR3 sequences, almost 35% of them seen once.

The material sequenced was blood. This TCR came from a woman aged 30 to 39 in good health. The J gene is TRBJ2-7, the V gene TRBV7-6; 8 positions match TRBD2. The CDR3 loop reads CASSERETYEQYF. CDR3 bases: TGTGCCAGCAGCGAGCGGGAGACCTACGAGCAGTACTTC.